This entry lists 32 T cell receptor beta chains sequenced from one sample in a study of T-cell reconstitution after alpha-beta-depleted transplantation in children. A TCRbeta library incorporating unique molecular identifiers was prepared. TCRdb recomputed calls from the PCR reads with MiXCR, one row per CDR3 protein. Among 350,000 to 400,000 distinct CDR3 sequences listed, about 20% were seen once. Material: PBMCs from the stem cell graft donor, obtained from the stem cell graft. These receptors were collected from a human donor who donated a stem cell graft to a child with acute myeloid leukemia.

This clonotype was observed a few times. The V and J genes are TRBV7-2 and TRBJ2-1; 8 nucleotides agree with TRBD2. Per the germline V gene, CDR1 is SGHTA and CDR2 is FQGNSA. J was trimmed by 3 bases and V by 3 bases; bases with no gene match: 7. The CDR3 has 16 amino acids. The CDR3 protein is CASSLGPGTSYNEQFF. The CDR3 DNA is TGTGCCAGCAGCTTGGGACCCGGGACTAGCTACAATGAGCAGTTCTTC.

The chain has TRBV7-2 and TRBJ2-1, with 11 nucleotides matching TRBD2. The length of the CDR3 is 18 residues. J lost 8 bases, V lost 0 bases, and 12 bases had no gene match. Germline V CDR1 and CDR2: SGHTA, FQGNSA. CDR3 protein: CASSLASILAGVFYEQFF. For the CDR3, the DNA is TGTGCCAGCAGCTTAGCCAGTATACTAGCGGGAGTGTTCTATGAGCAGTTCTTC.

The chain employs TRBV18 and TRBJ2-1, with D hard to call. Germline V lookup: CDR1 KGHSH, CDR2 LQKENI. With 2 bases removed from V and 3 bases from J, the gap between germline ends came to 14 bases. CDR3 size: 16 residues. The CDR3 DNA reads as TGTGCCAGCTCACCAGACCGACCGACGTACTACAATGAGCAGTTCTTC. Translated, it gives CASSPDRPTYYNEQFF.

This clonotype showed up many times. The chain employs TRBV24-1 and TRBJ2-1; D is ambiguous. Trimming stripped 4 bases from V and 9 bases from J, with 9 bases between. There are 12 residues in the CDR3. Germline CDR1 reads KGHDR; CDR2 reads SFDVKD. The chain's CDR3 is CATSDPLSEQFF. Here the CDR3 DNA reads TGTGCCACCAGTGACCCTCTGAGTGAGCAGTTCTTC.

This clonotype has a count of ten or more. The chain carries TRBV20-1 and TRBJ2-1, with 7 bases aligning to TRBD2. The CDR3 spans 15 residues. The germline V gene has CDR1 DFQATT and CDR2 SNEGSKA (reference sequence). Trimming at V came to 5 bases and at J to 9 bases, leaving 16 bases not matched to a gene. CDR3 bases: TGCAGTGCTCGGCCCGGGACTATTCTAAATCTTGAGCAGTTCTTC. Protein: CSARPGTILNLEQFF.

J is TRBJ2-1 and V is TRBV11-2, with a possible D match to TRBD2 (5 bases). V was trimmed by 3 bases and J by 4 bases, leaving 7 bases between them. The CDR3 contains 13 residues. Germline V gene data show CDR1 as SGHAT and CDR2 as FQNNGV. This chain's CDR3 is CASSFERYNEQFF. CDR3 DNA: TGTGCCAGCAGCTTTGAGCGGTACAATGAGCAGTTCTTC.

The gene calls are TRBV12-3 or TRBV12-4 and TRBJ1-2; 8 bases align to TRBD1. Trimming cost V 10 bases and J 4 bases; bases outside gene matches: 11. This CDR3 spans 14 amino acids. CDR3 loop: CATSEGTGTYGYTF. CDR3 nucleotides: TGTGCCACCTCGGAGGGGACAGGTACCTATGGCTACACCTTC.

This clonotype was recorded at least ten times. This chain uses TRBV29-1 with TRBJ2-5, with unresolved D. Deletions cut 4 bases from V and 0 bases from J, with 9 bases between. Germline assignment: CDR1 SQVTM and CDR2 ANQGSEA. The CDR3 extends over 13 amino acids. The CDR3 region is CSVATLDQETQYF. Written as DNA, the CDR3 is TGCAGCGTTGCGACCCTAGACCAAGAGACCCAGTACTTC.

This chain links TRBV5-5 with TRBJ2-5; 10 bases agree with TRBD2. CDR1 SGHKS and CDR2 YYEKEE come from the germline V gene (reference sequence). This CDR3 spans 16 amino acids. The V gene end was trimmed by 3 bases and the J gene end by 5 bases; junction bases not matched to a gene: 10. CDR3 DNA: TGTGCCAGCAGCTCCCTTATAGCGGGAGGAGGGGAGACCCAGTACTTC. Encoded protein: CASSSLIAGGGETQYF.

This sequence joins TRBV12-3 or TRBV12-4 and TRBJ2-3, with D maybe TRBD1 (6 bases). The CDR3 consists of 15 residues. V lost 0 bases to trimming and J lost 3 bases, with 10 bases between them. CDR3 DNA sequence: TGTGCCAGCAGTTTAGCGTCCCAGGGGACAGATACGCAGTATTTT. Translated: CASSLASQGTDTQYF.

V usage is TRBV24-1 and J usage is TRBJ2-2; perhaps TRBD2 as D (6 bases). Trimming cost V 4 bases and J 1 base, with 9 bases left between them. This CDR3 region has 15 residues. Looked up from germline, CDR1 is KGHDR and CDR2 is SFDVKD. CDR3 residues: CATSEGTENTGELFF. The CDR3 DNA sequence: TGTGCCACCAGTGAAGGGACTGAGAACACCGGGGAGCTGTTTTTT.

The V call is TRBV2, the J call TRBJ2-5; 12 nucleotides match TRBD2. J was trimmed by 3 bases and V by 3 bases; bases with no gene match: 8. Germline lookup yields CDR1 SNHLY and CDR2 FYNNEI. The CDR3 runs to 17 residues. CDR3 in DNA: TGTGCCAGCAGTGACCCCGCTAGCGGGAGGGCTGAAGAGACCCAGTACTTC. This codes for CASSDPASGRAEETQYF. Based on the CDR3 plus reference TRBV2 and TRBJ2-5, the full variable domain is EPEVTQTPSHQVTQMGQEVILRCVPISNHLYFYWYRQILGQKVEFLVSFYNNEISEKSEIFDDQFSVERPDGSNFTLKIRSTKLEDSAMYFCASSDPASGRAEETQYFGPGTRLLVL.

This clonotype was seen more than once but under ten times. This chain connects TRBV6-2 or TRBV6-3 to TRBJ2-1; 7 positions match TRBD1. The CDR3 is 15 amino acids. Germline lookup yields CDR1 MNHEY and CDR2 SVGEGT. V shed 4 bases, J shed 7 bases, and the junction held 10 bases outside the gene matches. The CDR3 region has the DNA TGTGCCAGCAGTTCGACAGGGATGGTAGGAAATGAGCAGTTCTTC. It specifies CASSSTGMVGNEQFF.

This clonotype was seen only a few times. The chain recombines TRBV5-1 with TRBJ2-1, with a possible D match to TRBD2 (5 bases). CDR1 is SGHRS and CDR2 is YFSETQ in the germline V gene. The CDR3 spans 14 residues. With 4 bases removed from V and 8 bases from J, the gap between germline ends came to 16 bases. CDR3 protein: CASSPGKNGDEQFF. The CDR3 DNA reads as TGCGCCAGCAGCCCGGGGAAGAACGGGGATGAGCAGTTCTTC.

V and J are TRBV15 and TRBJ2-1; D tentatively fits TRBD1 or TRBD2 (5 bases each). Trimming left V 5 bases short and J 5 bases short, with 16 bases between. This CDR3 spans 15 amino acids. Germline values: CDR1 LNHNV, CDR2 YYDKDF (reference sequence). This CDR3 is CATSYRPGDHNEQFF. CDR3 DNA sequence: TGTGCCACCAGCTACCGGCCCGGGGACCACAATGAGCAGTTCTTC.

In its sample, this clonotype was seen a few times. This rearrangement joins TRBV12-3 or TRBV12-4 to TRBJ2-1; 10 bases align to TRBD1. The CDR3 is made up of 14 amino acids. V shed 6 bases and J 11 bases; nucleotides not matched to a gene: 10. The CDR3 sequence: CASSLGQGTPQQFF. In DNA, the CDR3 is TGTGCCAGCAGCTTGGGACAGGGGACACCCCAGCAGTTCTTC.

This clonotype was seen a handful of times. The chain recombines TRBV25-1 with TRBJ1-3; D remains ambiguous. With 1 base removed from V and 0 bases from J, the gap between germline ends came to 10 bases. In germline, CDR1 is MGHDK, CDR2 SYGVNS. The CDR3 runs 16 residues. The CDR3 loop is CASSEFHGSSGNTIYF. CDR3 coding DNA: TGTGCCAGCAGTGAATTCCACGGGAGCTCTGGAAACACCATATATTTT.

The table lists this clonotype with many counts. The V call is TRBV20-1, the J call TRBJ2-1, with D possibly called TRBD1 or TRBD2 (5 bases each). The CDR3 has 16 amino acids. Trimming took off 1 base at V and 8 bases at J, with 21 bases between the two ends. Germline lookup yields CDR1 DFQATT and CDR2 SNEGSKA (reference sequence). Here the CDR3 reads CSARGPGQGEGYEQFF. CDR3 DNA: TGCAGTGCTAGAGGCCCTGGGCAGGGTGAGGGCTATGAGCAGTTCTTC.

The CDR3 spells CASSSGQGRTGELFF. CDR3 sequence (DNA): TGTGCCAGCAGCTCCGGACAGGGGAGGACCGGGGAGCTGTTTTTT. V usage is TRBV7-8 and J usage is TRBJ2-2, with TRBD1 matching 9 bases. The CDR3 is 15 amino acids. Germline assignment: CDR1 SGHVS and CDR2 FQNEAQ. V trimming: 4 bases; J trimming: 5 bases; junction bases outside the gene matches: 5.

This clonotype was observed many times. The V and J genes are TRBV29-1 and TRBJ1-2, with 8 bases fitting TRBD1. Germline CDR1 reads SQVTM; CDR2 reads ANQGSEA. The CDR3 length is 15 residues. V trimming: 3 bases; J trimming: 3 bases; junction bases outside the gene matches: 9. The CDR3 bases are TGCAGCGTTGACACGACCGGGACAGGCGACTATGGCTACACCTTC. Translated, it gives CSVDTTGTGDYGYTF.

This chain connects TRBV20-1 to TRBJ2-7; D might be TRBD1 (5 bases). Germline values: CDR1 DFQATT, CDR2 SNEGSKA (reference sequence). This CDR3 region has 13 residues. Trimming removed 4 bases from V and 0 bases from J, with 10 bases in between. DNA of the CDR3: TGCAGTGCTACCCCAGGGCTCTCCTACGAGCAGTACTTC. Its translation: CSATPGLSYEQYF.

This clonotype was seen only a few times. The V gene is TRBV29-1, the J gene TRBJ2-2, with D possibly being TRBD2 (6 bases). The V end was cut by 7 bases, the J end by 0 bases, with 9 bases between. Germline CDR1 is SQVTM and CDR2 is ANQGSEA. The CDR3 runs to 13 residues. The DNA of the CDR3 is TGCAGCGGGGGGGTCACGAACACCGGGGAGCTGTTTTTT. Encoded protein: CSGGVTNTGELFF.

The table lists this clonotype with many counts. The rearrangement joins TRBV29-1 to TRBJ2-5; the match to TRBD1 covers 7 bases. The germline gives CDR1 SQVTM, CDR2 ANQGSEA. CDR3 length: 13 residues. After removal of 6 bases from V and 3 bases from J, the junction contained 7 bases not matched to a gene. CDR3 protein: CSVSGTAEETQYF. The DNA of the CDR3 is TGCAGCGTATCCGGGACAGCTGAAGAGACCCAGTACTTC.

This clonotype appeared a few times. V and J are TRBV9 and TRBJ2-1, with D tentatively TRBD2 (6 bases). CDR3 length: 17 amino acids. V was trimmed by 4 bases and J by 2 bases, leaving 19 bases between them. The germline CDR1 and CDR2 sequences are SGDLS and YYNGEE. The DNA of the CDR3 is TGTGCCAGCAGCCTAGCCCCCCTAGCGTCCACCTACAATGAGCAGTTCTTC. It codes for CASSLAPLASTYNEQFF.

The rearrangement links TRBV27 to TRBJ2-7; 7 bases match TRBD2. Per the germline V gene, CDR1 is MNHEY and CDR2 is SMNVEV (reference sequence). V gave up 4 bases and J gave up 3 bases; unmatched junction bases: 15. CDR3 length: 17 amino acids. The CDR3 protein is CASSSLTPGLHVYEQYF. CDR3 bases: TGTGCCAGCAGTTCATTAACCCCGGGACTACACGTCTACGAGCAGTACTTC.

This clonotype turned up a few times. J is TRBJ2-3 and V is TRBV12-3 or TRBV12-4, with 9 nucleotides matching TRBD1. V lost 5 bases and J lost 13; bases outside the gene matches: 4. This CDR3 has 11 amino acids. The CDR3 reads CASSNRDREYF. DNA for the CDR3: TGTGCCAGCAGTAACCGGGACAGGGAGTATTTT.

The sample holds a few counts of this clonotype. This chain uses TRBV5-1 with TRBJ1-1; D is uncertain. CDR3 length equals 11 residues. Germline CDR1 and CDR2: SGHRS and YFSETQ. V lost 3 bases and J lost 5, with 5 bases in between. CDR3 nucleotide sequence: TGCGCCAGCAGCTACGGAACTGAAGCTTTCTTT. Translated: CASSYGTEAFF.

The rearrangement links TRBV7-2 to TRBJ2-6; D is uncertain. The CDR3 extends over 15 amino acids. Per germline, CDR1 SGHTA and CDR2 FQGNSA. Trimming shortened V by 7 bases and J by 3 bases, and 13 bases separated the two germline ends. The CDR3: CASNLPRRGANVLTF. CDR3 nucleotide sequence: TGTGCCAGCAACCTACCGCGCCGTGGGGCCAACGTCCTGACTTTC.

This CDR3 is CASSDGTNQETQYF. In DNA form, the CDR3 reads TGTGCCAGCAGCGACGGGACTAACCAAGAGACCCAGTACTTC. V and J are TRBV9 and TRBJ2-5; 7 bases align to TRBD2. J gave up 0 bases and V 3 bases, and 2 bases lay outside the gene matches. This CDR3 is 14 amino acids long. CDR1 SGDLS and CDR2 YYNGEE come from the germline V gene.

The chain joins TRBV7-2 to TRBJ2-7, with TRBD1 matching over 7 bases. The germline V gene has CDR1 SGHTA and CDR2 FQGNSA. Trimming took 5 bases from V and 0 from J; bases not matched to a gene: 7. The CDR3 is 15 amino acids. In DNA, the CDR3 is TGTGCCAGCAGCCCTGCTTGGGACAGCTCCTACGAGCAGTACTTC. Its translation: CASSPAWDSSYEQYF.

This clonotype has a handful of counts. The CDR3 sequence is CASSGEGYYNEQFF. CDR3 coding DNA: TGCGCCAGCAGCGGGGAGGGATACTACAATGAGCAGTTCTTC. J is TRBJ2-1 and V is TRBV5-1; 7 bases agree with TRBD2. Germline trimming cut 4 bases from V and 3 bases from J; bases unmatched to any gene: 4. In germline, CDR1 is SGHRS, CDR2 YFSETQ. This CDR3 contains 14 residues.

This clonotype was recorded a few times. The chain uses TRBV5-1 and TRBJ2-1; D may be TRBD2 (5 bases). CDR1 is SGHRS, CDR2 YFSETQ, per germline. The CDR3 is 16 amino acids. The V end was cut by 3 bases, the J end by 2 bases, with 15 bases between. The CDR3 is CASSSPSGSTYNEQFF. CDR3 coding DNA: TGCGCCAGCAGCTCCCCTTCGGGAAGCACCTACAATGAGCAGTTCTTC.